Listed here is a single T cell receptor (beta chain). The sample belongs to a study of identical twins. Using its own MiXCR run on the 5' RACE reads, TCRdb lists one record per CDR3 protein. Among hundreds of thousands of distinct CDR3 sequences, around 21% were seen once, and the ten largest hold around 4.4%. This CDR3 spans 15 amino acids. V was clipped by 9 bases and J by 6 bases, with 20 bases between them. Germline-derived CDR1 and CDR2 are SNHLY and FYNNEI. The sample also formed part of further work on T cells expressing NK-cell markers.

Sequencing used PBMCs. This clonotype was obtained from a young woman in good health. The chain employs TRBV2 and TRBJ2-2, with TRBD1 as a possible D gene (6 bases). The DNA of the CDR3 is TGTGCCAGAAGAAGGGGGACATCGGACGCCGGGGAGCTGTTTTTT. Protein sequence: CARRRGTSDAGELFF.